A single sample gave rise to the 26 T cell receptor beta chains below, sequenced in a study of regulatory T cells in long-lasting Graves disease (dated by TCRdb to the early 2020s). The sample's time point label is to be understood as: newly diagnosed GD, antithyroid drugs for less than 3 months. For both TCR sequencing and RNA sequencing, RNA was extracted from PBMCs using TRIzol. The library was prepared using multiplex PCR. Sequenced on an Illumina HiSeq 4000. TCR beta libraries were built with iRepertoire HTBI primers and Arm-PCR amplification of CDR3 regions. Starting from the raw public reads, TCRdb applied fastp trimming at Q25, assembled clones with MiXCR and retained in-frame beta chains. Each CDR3 protein gets just one entry, which takes the most common genes and DNA from the rows behind it. This sample comprises 410,000 or so distinct CDR3 sequences, about 15% of them detected only once. The ten largest clones take up 16% of the sample.

These data were also reused for a study on T cells in Graves' hyperthyroidism and ophthalmopathy.

The sequencing here drew on peripheral blood mononuclear cells (PBMCs), taken at new diagnosis, from a patient treated with antithyroid drugs. The receptors were sampled from a woman in her 30s with Graves disease. Donor details come from another sample of the same person, matched by shared clones.

In its sample, this clonotype was seen many times. The chain joins TRBV3-1 to TRBJ2-2; 11 bases align to TRBD2. Germline V gene data show CDR1 as LGHDT and CDR2 as YNNKEL (reference sequence). The CDR3 loop spans 18 amino acids. V was pared by 3 bases and J by 6 bases, with 12 bases of the junction left unmatched. The CDR3 DNA sequence: TGTGCCAGCAGCCAGTCCTGGACTAGCGGGTCTGGCGCCGGGGAGCTGTTTTTT. It yields the protein CASSQSWTSGSGAGELFF.

This clonotype has ten or more counts. V gene TRBV24-1 combines with J gene TRBJ2-5, with TRBD2 matching 10 bases. Germline values: CDR1 KGHDR, CDR2 SFDVKD. V gave up 0 bases and J gave up 5 bases; unmatched junction bases: 5. The length of the CDR3 is 16 residues. The CDR3 region has the DNA TGTGCCACCAGTGATTTGCTAGCGGGAGAGGGGGAGACCCAGTACTTC. Protein: CATSDLLAGEGETQYF.

This clonotype was observed at least ten times. The chain carries TRBV14 and TRBJ2-7; 7 nucleotides line up with TRBD2. The ends lost 3 bases at V and 2 bases at J; junction bases unmatched: 10. Germline V gene sequence: CDR1 SGHDN, CDR2 FVKESK. The CDR3 length is 16 residues. The CDR3 region has the DNA TGTGCCAGCAGCCAGACCTTGGGAGGGGCCCCCTACGAGCAGTACTTC. Its translation is CASSQTLGGAPYEQYF.

This clonotype was picked up many times. The V gene is TRBV3-1, the J gene TRBJ2-4; 15 bases map to TRBD2. This CDR3 comprises 15 residues. CDR1 and CDR2 (germline): LGHDT, YNNKEL (reference sequence). Trimming removed 5 bases from V and 7 bases from J; junction bases left unmatched: 3. The CDR3 sequence: CASSWTSGRENIQYF. The CDR3, as DNA: TGTGCCAGCAGCTGGACTAGCGGGAGGGAGAACATTCAGTACTTC.

Points on this clonotype: It may be a read error: a sequence one base away is much more abundant. In nucleotides, the CDR3 is TGTGCCACCAGCACCTACAGGGGTACTGAAGCTTCCTTT. Protein sequence: CATSTYRGTEASF. The J gene is TRBJ2-3, the V gene TRBV15, with 7 bases fitting TRBD1. This CDR3 is built from 13 residues. CDR1 LNHNV and CDR2 YYDKDF come from the germline V gene (reference sequence). Using reference TRBV15 and TRBJ2-3 for the parts outside the CDR3, the full variable domain is DAMVIQNPRYQVTQFGKPVTLSCSQTLNHNVMYWYQQKSSQAPKLLFHYYDKDFNNEADTPDNFQSRRPNTSFCFLDIRSPGLGDTAMYLCATSTYRGTEASFGPGTRLTVL.

This clonotype has a count of ten or more. The chain joins TRBV2 to TRBJ1-5; tentative D call: TRBD1 (5 bases). V lost 6 bases and J 6 bases, leaving 15 bases between the germline ends. The germline V gene has CDR1 SNHLY and CDR2 FYNNEI. CDR3 length equals 14 residues. CDR3 residues: CASSPAGLTQPQHF. The CDR3 DNA sequence: TGTGCCAGCAGCCCCGCAGGGCTTACTCAGCCCCAGCATTTT.

At least ten counts were recorded for this clonotype. V gene TRBV7-2 combines with J gene TRBJ1-5; no clear D gene. Germline CDR1 is SGHTA and CDR2 is FQGNSA. V was clipped by 2 bases and J by 3 bases, with 5 bases between them. The CDR3 is 13 amino acids. As DNA, the CDR3 is TGTGCCAGCAGCTTACTCTTCAATCAGCCCCAGCATTTT. Translated, it gives CASSLLFNQPQHF. Drawing the rest from reference TRBV7-2 and TRBJ1-5, the complete variable domain is GAGVSQSPSNKVTEKGKDVELRCDPISGHTALYWYRQSLGQGLEFLIYFQGNSAPDKSGLPSDRFSAERTGGSVSTLTIQRTQQEDSAVYLCASSLLFNQPQHFGDGTRLSIL.

This clonotype was detected a few times. The gene calls are TRBV6-1 and TRBJ1-6; TRBD1 agrees at 7 bases. Germline CDR1 and CDR2: MNHNS and SASEGT. The trim removed 5 bases at V and 0 bases at J, leaving 7 bases unmatched. The CDR3 spans 17 residues. CDR3 sequence: CASSLGQSNSYNSPLHF. For the CDR3, the DNA is TGTGCCAGCAGTCTGGGACAGAGTAACTCCTATAATTCACCCCTCCACTTT.

V usage is TRBV4-1 and J usage is TRBJ2-5; 13 bases align to TRBD2. The germline V gene encodes CDR1 MGHRA and CDR2 YSYEKL. V gave up 4 bases and J gave up 5 bases; unmatched junction bases: 7. The CDR3 is 16 residues long. In DNA form, the CDR3 reads TGCGCCAGCAGCCCTTTCGGACTAGCGGGAGTCGAGACCCAGTACTTC. Amino acids: CASSPFGLAGVETQYF.

In this sample, this clonotype turned up many times. This chain connects TRBV7-2 to TRBJ2-7; TRBD1 might be the D (7 bases). Per the germline V gene, CDR1 is SGHTA and CDR2 is FQGNSA. V lost 1 base and J lost 4, with 14 bases in between. The CDR3 contains 15 residues. This chain's CDR3 is CASSLVDRAGYEQYF. CDR3 nucleotides: TGTGCCAGCAGCTTAGTTGACAGGGCGGGGTACGAGCAGTACTTC.

V gene TRBV6-1 combines with J gene TRBJ2-3, with TRBD2 matching 10 bases. Trimming cost V 7 bases and J 6 bases; bases outside gene matches: 13. The CDR3 loop spans 16 amino acids. Germline V gene lookup returns CDR1 MNHNS and CDR2 SASEGT. The DNA of the CDR3 is TGTGCCAGCACCCAAGGGGCTAGCGGGAGCTGGGATACGCAGTATTTT. It codes for CASTQGASGSWDTQYF.

V usage is TRBV20-1 and J usage is TRBJ2-2; D unresolved. V was trimmed by 5 bases and J by 0 bases, leaving 13 bases between them. The CDR3 has 15 amino acids. The germline V gene encodes CDR1 DFQATT and CDR2 SNEGSKA (reference sequence). The CDR3 protein is CSAPQRVANTGELFF. CDR3 coding DNA: TGCAGTGCTCCTCAGAGAGTGGCGAACACCGGGGAGCTGTTTTTT.

This clonotype was seen repeatedly, ten times or more. The V and J genes are TRBV7-2 and TRBJ1-5; D is undetermined. Germline values: CDR1 SGHTA, CDR2 FQGNSA. This CDR3 has 12 residues. V lost 1 base to trimming and J lost 6 bases, with 4 bases between them. CDR3 sequence reads: CASSLGVQPQHF. The CDR3 nucleotides read TGTGCCAGCAGCTTAGGAGTTCAGCCCCAGCATTTT.

About this clonotype: A single base separates this from a much larger clone, so it may be a read error. The chain has TRBV18 and TRBJ1-2; D gene unclear. CDR1 and CDR2 from the germline V gene are KGHSH and LQKENI. The CDR3 is 16 amino acids. V shed 2 bases and J shed 1 base, with 14 bases lying between them. In DNA, the CDR3 is TGTGCCAGCTCACCAACGGTTGACAAGATTAACTATGGCTACACCTTC. Translation gives CASSPTVDKINYGYTF. The whole variable domain, filled in from reference TRBV18 and TRBJ1-2, reads NAGVMQNPRHLVRRRGQEARLRCSPMKGHSHVYWYRQLPEEGLKFMVYLQKENIIDESGMPKERFSAEFPKEGPSILRIQQVVRGDSAAYFCASSPTVDKINYGYTFGSGTRLTVV.

The sample holds many counts of this clonotype. The chain joins TRBV12-3 or TRBV12-4 to TRBJ1-6; D unclear. CDR3 size: 15 residues. V lost 3 bases, J lost 9 bases, and 15 bases lay in between. CDR3 region: CASSFVGPRSSPLHF. CDR3 DNA sequence: TGTGCCAGCAGTTTTGTAGGACCCAGGAGTTCACCCCTCCACTTT.

The table lists this clonotype with many counts. The rearrangement links TRBV7-9 to TRBJ2-1; tentative D call: TRBD2 (6 bases). Between the trimmed V and J ends, which lost 0 bases and 6 bases, there was a span of 18 bases. There are 17 residues in the CDR3. From germline, CDR1 is SEHNR and CDR2 FQNEAQ (reference sequence). CDR3 bases: TGTGCCAGCAGCTTAGCGCTCCGGACTATCAAAGTCAATGAGCAGTTCTTC. The encoded protein is CASSLALRTIKVNEQFF.

This clonotype has a handful of counts. The chain joins TRBV5-6 to TRBJ2-7; possibly TRBD1 for D (6 bases). The CDR3 sequence is 12 residues long. With 4 bases removed from V and 5 bases from J, the gap between germline ends came to 10 bases. Germline V gives CDR1 SGHDT, CDR2 YYEEEE. CDR3 DNA sequence: TGTGCCAGCAGCGTGAACAGGGACGAGCAGTACTTC. This encodes CASSVNRDEQYF.

This clonotype has at least ten counts. The chain carries TRBV3-1 and TRBJ1-1; 8 bases match TRBD1. The trim removed 8 bases at V and 6 bases at J, leaving 8 bases unmatched. Germline CDR1 and CDR2: LGHDT and YNNKEL (reference sequence). This CDR3 has 13 amino acids. Here the CDR3 reads CASRTGQGSEAFF. CDR3 nucleotide sequence: TGTGCCAGCCGAACCGGACAGGGCTCTGAAGCTTTCTTT.

This clonotype was seen repeatedly, ten times or more. The chain is built from TRBV24-1 and TRBJ2-1, with 8 bases identical to TRBD1. Germline-derived CDR1 and CDR2 are KGHDR and SFDVKD. This CDR3 contains 16 residues. Losses at the gene ends were 0 bases for V and 2 bases for J; bases not matched to a gene: 2. The CDR3 DNA follows: TGTGCCACCAGTGATTTGGGACAGGGACCCTACAATGAGCAGTTCTTC. Protein: CATSDLGQGPYNEQFF.

This clonotype has ten or more counts. This chain connects TRBV10-2 to TRBJ1-5; possible D gene TRBD1, 5 bases. V was shortened by 2 bases and J by 2 bases, with 13 bases between the two germline ends. The CDR3 totals 16 residues. CDR1 is WSHSY, CDR2 SAAADI, per germline. The CDR3 DNA follows: TGCGCCAGCAGTGAGGTAGGGGAATCTGGCAATCAGCCCCAGCATTTT. Its protein is CASSEVGESGNQPQHF.

The sample holds many counts of this clonotype. The rearrangement uses TRBV20-1 and TRBJ2-7; the match to TRBD2 covers 11 bases. Trimming removed 6 bases from V and 3 bases from J; junction bases left unmatched: 10. Germline V gene data show CDR1 as DFQATT and CDR2 as SNEGSKA (reference sequence). This CDR3 is built from 15 residues. This chain's CDR3 is CSAPPLAGGSYEQYF. The CDR3 DNA sequence: TGCAGTGCCCCGCCATTAGCGGGAGGGAGCTACGAGCAGTACTTC.

The chain links TRBV18 to TRBJ2-7; D may match TRBD1 or TRBD2 (6 bases each). The CDR3 contains 15 residues. The V gene lost 5 bases and the J gene lost 1 base, with 15 bases spanning the gap. Germline CDR1 is KGHSH and CDR2 is LQKENI. Written as DNA, the CDR3 is TGTGCCAGCTCAACAGGAGAGGGGGGATCCTACGAGCAGTACTTC. Amino acid sequence: CASSTGEGGSYEQYF.

In its sample, this clonotype was seen many times. This chain joins TRBV5-1 and TRBJ2-1; a weak D match, TRBD2 (5 bases). CDR3 length: 14 residues. CDR1 and CDR2 (germline): SGHRS, YFSETQ. The germline V and J ends were trimmed by 1 base and 3 bases, with 8 bases remaining between them. The CDR3, as DNA: TGCGCCAGCAGCTTGCGGACTGGCTACAATGAGCAGTTCTTC. Translating gives CASSLRTGYNEQFF.

Only one count was recorded for this clonotype. The rearrangement uses TRBV11-2 and TRBJ2-5; TRBD2 matches 7 bases. The V and J ends lost 5 bases and 5 bases, in that order; junction bases with no gene match: 11. Germline V gene lookup returns CDR1 SGHAT and CDR2 FQNNGV. This CDR3 comprises 15 residues. The CDR3 DNA is TGTGCCAGCAGCCTAGGGGCGGGAGAGAGGGAGACCCAGTACTTC. Translated: CASSLGAGERETQYF. Full variable domain (remainder filled in from reference TRBV11-2 and TRBJ2-5): EAGVAQSPRYKIIEKRQSVAFWCNPISGHATLYWYQQILGQGPKLLIQFQNNGVVDDSQLPKDRFSAERLKGVDSTLKIQPAKLEDSAVYLCASSLGAGERETQYFGPGTRLLVL.

This clonotype has a count of ten or more. The chain joins TRBV11-2 to TRBJ2-7; 9 nucleotides agree with TRBD2. Germline CDR1 SGHAT, CDR2 FQNNGV. J gave up 4 bases and V 7 bases, and 11 bases lay outside the gene matches. CDR3 length: 15 amino acids. CDR3 protein: CASTLAGGPGYEQYF. CDR3 coding DNA: TGTGCCAGCACCCTCGCGGGAGGGCCGGGTTACGAGCAGTACTTC.

The V call is TRBV10-3, the J call TRBJ2-3, with a tentative D call TRBD2 (5 bases). The germline gives CDR1 ENHRY, CDR2 SYGVKD. V was cut by 6 bases and J by 4 bases, with 11 bases left in between. The CDR3 loop spans 13 amino acids. The CDR3 DNA follows: TGTGCCATCAGGGACTCCGCCGCAGATACGCAGTATTTT. Translating gives CAIRDSAADTQYF.